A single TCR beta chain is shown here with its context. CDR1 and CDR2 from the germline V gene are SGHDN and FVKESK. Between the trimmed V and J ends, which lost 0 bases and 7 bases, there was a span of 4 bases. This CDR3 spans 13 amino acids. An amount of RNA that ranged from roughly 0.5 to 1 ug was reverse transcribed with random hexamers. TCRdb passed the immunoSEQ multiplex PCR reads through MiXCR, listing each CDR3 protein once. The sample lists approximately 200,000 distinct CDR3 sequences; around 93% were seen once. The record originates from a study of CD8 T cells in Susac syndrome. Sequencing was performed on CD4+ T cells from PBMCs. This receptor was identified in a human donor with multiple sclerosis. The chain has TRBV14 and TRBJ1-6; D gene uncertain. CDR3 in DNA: TGTGCCAGCAGCCAAGACGCGAATTCACCCCTCCACTTT. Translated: CASSQDANSPLHF.